Below are 9 T cell receptor beta chains sequenced from a single sample in a study of blood T cells in healthy people across ages. A J-beta primer mix and a sample-barcoded 5' primer were used in a second PCR of about 7 to 12 cycles. Using its own MiXCR run on the 5' RACE reads, TCRdb lists one record per CDR3 protein. The sample contains hundreds of thousands of distinct CDR3 sequences, 58% of which appear only once. The sample taken for sequencing was blood. Every receptor here comes from a man aged 25 to 40 in good health.

This clonotype occurred a few times. The chain employs TRBV7-9 and TRBJ2-1, with TRBD1 matching over 7 bases. Per the germline V gene, CDR1 is SEHNR and CDR2 is FQNEAQ (reference sequence). The CDR3 is 15 residues long. With 0 bases clipped from V and 8 bases from J, the junction kept 7 bases outside the gene matches. As DNA, the CDR3 is TGTGCCAGCAGCTTAGCAGGGACGAGGGGGCATGAGCAGTTCTTC. It specifies CASSLAGTRGHEQFF.

The chain is built from TRBV9 and TRBJ1-1; the D is unclear. Looked up from germline, CDR1 is SGDLS and CDR2 is YYNGEE. V lost 3 bases and J lost 3, with 15 bases in between. The CDR3 loop spans 15 amino acids. The CDR3, as DNA: TGTGCCAGCAGCGGGGAACGGTTGCGAGACACTGAAGCTTTCTTT. Protein product: CASSGERLRDTEAFF.

The rearrangement joins TRBV29-1 to TRBJ2-3; D may correspond to TRBD1 or TRBD2 (6 bases each). Looked up from germline, CDR1 is SQVTM and CDR2 is ANQGSEA. The length of the CDR3 is 14 residues. V lost 4 bases, J lost 2 bases, and 13 bases lay in between. DNA for the CDR3: TGCAGCGTTGGGGGGGCCATAACCACAGATACGCAGTATTTT. Translation gives CSVGGAITTDTQYF.

This clonotype has just one count. V usage is TRBV24-1 and J usage is TRBJ2-2, with D unresolved. In germline, CDR1 is KGHDR, CDR2 SFDVKD. The V gene lost 6 bases and the J gene lost 5 bases, with 9 bases spanning the gap. There are 13 residues in the CDR3. The CDR3 nucleotides are TGTGCCACCAGTCGCGACTCGACCGGGGAGCTGTTTTTT. This gives the protein CATSRDSTGELFF.

V is TRBV29-1 and J is TRBJ2-2; D might be TRBD1 (6 bases). CDR1 and CDR2 (germline): SQVTM, ANQGSEA. V was shortened by 3 bases and J by 6 bases, with 8 bases between the two germline ends. This CDR3 is 12 amino acids long. The DNA of the CDR3 is TGCAGCGTTGACGGACAGTCCGGGGAGCTGTTTTTT. Its protein is CSVDGQSGELFF.

There are a few counts of this clonotype. This chain connects TRBV20-1 to TRBJ2-5; 8 bases line up with TRBD1. The CDR3 loop spans 13 amino acids. Germline lookup yields CDR1 DFQATT and CDR2 SNEGSKA (reference sequence). The V segment lost 4 bases and the J segment 1 base; nucleotides outside the gene matches: 2. The CDR3 sequence: CSATTGGQETQYF. The CDR3 DNA reads as TGCAGTGCTACCACAGGGGGCCAAGAGACCCAGTACTTC.

This clonotype was seen at least ten times. The chain links TRBV5-1 to TRBJ1-6; a weak D match, TRBD1 (6 bases). Germline V lookup: CDR1 SGHRS, CDR2 YFSETQ. V shed 0 bases and J shed 7 bases, with 8 bases lying between them. The CDR3 has 14 amino acids. CDR3 bases: TGCGCCAGCAGCTTGGAAGGGGGAAATTCACCCCTCCACTTT. It translates to CASSLEGGNSPLHF.

The V gene is TRBV28, the J gene TRBJ1-2; D not resolved. This CDR3 is 15 amino acids long. Germline V gene lookup returns CDR1 MDHEN and CDR2 SYDVKM. The V gene lost 3 bases and the J gene lost 6 bases, with 17 bases spanning the gap. The CDR3 reads CASSLIPKDLNGYTF. In DNA, the CDR3 is TGTGCCAGCAGTTTGATCCCGAAGGACCTAAATGGCTACACCTTC.

This clonotype was seen a handful of times. The chain recombines TRBV4-3 with TRBJ1-4; a weak D match, TRBD1 (6 bases). CDR1 and CDR2 (germline): LGHNA, YSLEER. Trimming pared 0 bases from V and 6 bases from J, leaving 11 bases between. The CDR3 is 15 amino acids. The CDR3 DNA reads as TGCGCCAGCAGCCAAGAGACAGGAGGGGATGAAAAACTGTTTTTT. Translation gives CASSQETGGDEKLFF.